The sample holds many counts of the clone carrying this T cell receptor (beta chain). Its target is unknown. These data belong to a study of breast tumors, draining lymph nodes, adjacent tissues. Looked up from germline, CDR1 is LGHDT and CDR2 is YNNKEL (reference sequence). The J segment lost 5 bases and the V segment lost 5 bases, leaving 6 bases of the junction unmatched. This CDR3 is 14 amino acids long. TCRdb reanalysed the multiplex PCR reads using MiXCR and keeps one entry per CDR3 protein. The profile shows about 200,000 distinct CDR3 sequences, 30% to 40% of them singletons. Findings and limits, study-wide: Most tumor T cells seemingly derive from lymph node, then expand in tumor. Compared with lymph nodes, tumors were less diverse; compared with nontumor tissue, more. That most tumor T cells come from lymph nodes remained unproven.

The lymph nodes were axillary draining lymph nodes from breast cancer patients. The chain has TRBV3-1 and TRBJ2-7; 10 bases map to TRBD1. This sequence originates from a female donor with breast cancer. Some clones in this sample may be carry-over from other donors' samples. Material for sequencing was axillary lymph node tissue. DNA for the CDR3: TGTGCCAGCAGCAACCGGGACAGGGGCCACGAGCAGTACTTC. It is translated as CASSNRDRGHEQYF.